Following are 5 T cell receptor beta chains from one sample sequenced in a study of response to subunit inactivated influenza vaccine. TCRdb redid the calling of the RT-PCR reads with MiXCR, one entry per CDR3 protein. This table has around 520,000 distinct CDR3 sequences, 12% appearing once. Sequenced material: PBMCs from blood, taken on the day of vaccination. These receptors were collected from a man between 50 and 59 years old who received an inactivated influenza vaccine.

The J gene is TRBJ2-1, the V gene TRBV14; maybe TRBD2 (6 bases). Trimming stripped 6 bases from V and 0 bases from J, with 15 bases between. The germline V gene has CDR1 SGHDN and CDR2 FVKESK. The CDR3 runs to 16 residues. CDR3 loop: CASRGAGRLSYNEQFF. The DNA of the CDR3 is TGTGCCAGCAGGGGAGCGGGTCGGCTCTCCTACAATGAGCAGTTCTTC.

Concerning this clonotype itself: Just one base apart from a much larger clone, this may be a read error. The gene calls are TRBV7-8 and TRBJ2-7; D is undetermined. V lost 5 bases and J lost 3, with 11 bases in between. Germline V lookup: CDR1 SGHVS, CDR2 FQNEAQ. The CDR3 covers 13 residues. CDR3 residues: CASSQVLIYEQYF. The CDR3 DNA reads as TGTGCCAGCAGCCAGGTCCTGATCTACGAGCAGTACTTC. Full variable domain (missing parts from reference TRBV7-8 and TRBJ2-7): GAGVSQSPRYKVAKRGQDVALRCDPISGHVSLFWYQQALGQGPEFLTYFQNEAQLDKSGLPSDRFFAERPEGSVSTLKIQRTQQEDSAVYLCASSQVLIYEQYFGPGTRLTVT.

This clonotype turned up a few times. The CDR3 region has the DNA TGCGCCAGCAGCCGCATTGGGACAGGGAATGAGCAGTTCTTC. It yields the protein CASSRIGTGNEQFF. The V and J genes are TRBV5-1 and TRBJ2-1, with 9 nucleotides matching TRBD1. This CDR3 spans 14 amino acids. Germline V lookup: CDR1 SGHRS, CDR2 YFSETQ. The trim removed 4 bases at V and 7 bases at J, leaving 6 bases unmatched.

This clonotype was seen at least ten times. CDR3 nucleotides: TGTGCCAGTAGTATGGGACGGAAAAATCAGCCCCAGCATTTT. Protein sequence: CASSMGRKNQPQHF. J is TRBJ1-5 and V is TRBV19, with D perhaps TRBD1 (5 bases). The CDR3 is made up of 14 amino acids. V lost 3 bases, J lost 4 bases, and 10 bases lay in between. Germline CDR1 and CDR2: LNHDA and SQIVND (reference sequence).

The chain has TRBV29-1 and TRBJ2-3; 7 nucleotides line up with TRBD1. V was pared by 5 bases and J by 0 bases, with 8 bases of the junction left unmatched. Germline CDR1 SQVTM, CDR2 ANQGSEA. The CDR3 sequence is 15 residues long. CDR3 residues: CSVKYTGDSTDTQYF. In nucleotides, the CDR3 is TGCAGCGTTAAATACACAGGGGACAGCACAGATACGCAGTATTTT.